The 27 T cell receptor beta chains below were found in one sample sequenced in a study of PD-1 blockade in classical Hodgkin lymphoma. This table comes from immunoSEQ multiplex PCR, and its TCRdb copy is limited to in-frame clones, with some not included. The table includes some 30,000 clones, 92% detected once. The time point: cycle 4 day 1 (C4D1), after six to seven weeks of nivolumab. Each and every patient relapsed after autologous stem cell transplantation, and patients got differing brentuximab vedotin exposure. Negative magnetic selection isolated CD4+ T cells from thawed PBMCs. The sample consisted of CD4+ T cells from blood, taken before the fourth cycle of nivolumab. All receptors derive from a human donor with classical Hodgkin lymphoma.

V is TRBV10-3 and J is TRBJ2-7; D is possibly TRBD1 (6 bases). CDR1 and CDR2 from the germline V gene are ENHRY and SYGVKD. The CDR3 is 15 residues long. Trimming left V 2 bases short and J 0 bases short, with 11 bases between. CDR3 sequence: CAISEPGQTSYEQYF. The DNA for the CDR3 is TGTGCCATCAGTGAGCCAGGACAGACCTCCTACGAGCAGTACTTC.

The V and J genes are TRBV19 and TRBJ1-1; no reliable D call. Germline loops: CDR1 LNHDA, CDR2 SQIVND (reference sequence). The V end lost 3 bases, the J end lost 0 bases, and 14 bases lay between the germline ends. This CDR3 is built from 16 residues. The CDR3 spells CASSILDQVVNTEAFF. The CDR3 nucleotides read TGTGCCAGTAGTATTCTTGACCAAGTGGTGAACACTGAAGCTTTCTTT. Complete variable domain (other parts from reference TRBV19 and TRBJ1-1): DGGITQSPKYLFRKEGQNVTLSCEQNLNHDAMYWYRQDPGQGLRLIYYSQIVNDFQKGDIAEGYSVSREKKESFPLTVTSAQKNPTAFYLCASSILDQVVNTEAFFGQGTRLTVV.

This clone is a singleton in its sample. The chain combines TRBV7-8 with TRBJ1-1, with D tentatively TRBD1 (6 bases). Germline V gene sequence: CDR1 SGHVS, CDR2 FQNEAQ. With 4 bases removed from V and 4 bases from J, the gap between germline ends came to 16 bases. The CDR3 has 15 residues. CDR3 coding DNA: TGTGCCAGCAGCTCCCTGACAGGACTAGCCACTGAAGCTTTCTTT. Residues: CASSSLTGLATEAFF.

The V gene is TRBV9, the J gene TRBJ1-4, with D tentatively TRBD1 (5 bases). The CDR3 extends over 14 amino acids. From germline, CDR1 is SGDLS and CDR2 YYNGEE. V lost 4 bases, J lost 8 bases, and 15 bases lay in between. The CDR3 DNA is TGTGCCAGCAGCCCAACAGGTAGATTGGAAAAACTGTTTTTT. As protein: CASSPTGRLEKLFF.

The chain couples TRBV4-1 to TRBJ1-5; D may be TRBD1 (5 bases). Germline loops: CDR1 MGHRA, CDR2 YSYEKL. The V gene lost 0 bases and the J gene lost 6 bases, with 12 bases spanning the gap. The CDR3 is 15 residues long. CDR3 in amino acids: CASSQDRRASQPQHF. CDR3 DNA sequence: TGCGCCAGCAGCCAAGATCGCAGGGCTTCTCAGCCCCAGCATTTT.

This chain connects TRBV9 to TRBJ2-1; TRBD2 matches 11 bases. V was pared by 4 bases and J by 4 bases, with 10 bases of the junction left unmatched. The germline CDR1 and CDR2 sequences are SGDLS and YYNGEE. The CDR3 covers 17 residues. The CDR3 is CASSFGLAGDRYNEQFF. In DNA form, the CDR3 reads TGTGCCAGCAGCTTCGGACTAGCGGGCGATCGATACAATGAGCAGTTCTTC. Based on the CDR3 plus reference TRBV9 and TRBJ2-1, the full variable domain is DSGVTQTPKHLITATGQRVTLRCSPRSGDLSVYWYQQSLDQGLQFLIQYYNGEERAKGNILERFSAQQFPDLHSELNLSSLELGDSALYFCASSFGLAGDRYNEQFFGPGTRLTVL.

Here the CDR3 DNA reads TGTGCCAGCAGGGGACAGGGTGTTTCAACTGAAGCTTTCTTT. It yields the protein CASRGQGVSTEAFF. The rearrangement uses TRBV25-1 and TRBJ1-1, with TRBD1 matching 9 bases. Germline-derived CDR1 and CDR2 are MGHDK and SYGVNS. Trimming took 6 bases from V and 5 from J; bases not matched to a gene: 7. This CDR3 comprises 14 residues.

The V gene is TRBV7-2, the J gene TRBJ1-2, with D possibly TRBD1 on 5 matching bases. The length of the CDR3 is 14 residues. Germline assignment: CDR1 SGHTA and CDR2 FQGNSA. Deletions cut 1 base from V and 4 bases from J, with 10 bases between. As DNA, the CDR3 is TGTGCCAGCAGCTTAGTTCCAGGGAGCTATGGCTACACCTTC. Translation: CASSLVPGSYGYTF.

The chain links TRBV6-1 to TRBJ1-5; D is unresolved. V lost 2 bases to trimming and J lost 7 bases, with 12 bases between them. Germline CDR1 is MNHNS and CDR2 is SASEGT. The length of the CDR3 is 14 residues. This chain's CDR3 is CASSERGGRQPQHF. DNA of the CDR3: TGTGCCAGCAGTGAACGGGGAGGAAGACAGCCCCAGCATTTT.

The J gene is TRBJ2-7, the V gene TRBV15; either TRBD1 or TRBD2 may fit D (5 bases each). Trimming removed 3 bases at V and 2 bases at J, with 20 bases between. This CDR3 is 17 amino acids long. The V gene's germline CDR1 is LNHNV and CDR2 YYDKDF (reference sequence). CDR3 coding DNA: TGTGCCACCAGCAGGCGTCGAGGTTTGGGGGTGGCCTACGAGCAGTACTTC. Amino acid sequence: CATSRRRGLGVAYEQYF.

The CDR3 protein is CASSSNMNTEAFF. CDR3 nucleotides: TGTGCCAGCAGCTCGAACATGAACACTGAAGCTTTCTTT. The rearrangement links TRBV7-7 to TRBJ1-1; no firm D call. Germline V gene lookup returns CDR1 SSHAT and CDR2 FNYEAQ (reference sequence). This CDR3 contains 13 residues. V was cut by 4 bases and J by 0 bases, with 6 bases left in between.

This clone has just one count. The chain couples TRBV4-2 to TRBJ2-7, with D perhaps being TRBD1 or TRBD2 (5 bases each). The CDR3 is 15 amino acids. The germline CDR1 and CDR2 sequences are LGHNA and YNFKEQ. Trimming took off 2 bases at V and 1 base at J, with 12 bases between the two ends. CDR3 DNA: TGTGCCAGCAGCCAACCGGGACCCTCTTCCTACGAGCAGTACTTC. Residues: CASSQPGPSSYEQYF.

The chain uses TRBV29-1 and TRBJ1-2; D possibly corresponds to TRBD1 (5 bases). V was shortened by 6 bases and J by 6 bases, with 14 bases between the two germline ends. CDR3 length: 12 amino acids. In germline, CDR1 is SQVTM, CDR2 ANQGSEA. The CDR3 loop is CSVDSRVHGYTF. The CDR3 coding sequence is TGCAGCGTCGACTCCAGGGTGCATGGCTACACCTTC. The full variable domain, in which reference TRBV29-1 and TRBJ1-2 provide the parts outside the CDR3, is SAVISQKPSRDICQRGTSLTIQCQVDSQVTMMFWYRQQPGQSLTLIATANQGSEATYESGFVIDKFPISRPNLTFSTLTVSNMSPEDSSIYLCSVDSRVHGYTFGSGTRLTVV.

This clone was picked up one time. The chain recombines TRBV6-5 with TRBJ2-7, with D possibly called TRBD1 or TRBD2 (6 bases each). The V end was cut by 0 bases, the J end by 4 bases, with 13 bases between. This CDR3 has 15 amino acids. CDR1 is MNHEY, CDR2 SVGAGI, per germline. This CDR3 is CASSYSMWGAYEQYF. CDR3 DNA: TGTGCCAGCAGTTACTCGATGTGGGGGGCTTACGAGCAGTACTTC.

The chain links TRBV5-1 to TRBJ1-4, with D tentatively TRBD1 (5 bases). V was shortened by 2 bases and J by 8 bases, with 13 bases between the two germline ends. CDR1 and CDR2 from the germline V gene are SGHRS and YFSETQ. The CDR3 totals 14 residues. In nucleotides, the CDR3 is TGCGCCAGCAGCTTTGGGGCCGGGGGGGAAAAACTGTTTTTT. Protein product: CASSFGAGGEKLFF.

The DNA of the CDR3 is TGTGCCAGCAGCCCAGGGACAGGTTACACCTACGAGCAGTACTTC. This gives the protein CASSPGTGYTYEQYF. The J gene is TRBJ2-7, the V gene TRBV13; 8 nucleotides match TRBD1. Germline CDR1 PRHDT, CDR2 FYEKMQ (reference sequence). V dropped 5 bases and J dropped 2; count of bases not matched to a gene: 8. The CDR3 is made up of 15 amino acids.

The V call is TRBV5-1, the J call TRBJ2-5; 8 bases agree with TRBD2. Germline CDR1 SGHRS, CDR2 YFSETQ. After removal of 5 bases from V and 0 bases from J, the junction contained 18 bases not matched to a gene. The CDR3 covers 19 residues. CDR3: CASRRTANLIAGHQETQYF. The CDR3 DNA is TGCGCCAGCAGGCGGACAGCTAATCTTATAGCGGGACACCAAGAGACCCAGTACTTC.

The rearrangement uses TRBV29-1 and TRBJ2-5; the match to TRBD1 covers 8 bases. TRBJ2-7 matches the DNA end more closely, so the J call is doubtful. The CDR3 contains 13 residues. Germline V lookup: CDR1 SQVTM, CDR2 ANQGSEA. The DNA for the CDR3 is TGCAGCGCTTCGGGACAGGCCCCCTACGAGCAGTACTTC. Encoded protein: CSASGQAPYEQYF.

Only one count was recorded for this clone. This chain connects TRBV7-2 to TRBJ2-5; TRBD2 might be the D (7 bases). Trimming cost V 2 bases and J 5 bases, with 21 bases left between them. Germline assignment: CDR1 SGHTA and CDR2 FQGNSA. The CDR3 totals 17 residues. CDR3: CASSLIAGGASVETQYF. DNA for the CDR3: TGTGCCAGCAGCTTAATTGCTGGGGGGGCCTCTGTTGAGACCCAGTACTTC.

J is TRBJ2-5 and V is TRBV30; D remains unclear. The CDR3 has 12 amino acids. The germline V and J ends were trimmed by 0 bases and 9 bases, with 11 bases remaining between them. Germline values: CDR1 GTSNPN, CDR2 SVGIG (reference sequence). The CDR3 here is CAWSVSPPAQYF. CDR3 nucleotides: TGTGCCTGGAGTGTATCCCCCCCTGCCCAGTACTTC.

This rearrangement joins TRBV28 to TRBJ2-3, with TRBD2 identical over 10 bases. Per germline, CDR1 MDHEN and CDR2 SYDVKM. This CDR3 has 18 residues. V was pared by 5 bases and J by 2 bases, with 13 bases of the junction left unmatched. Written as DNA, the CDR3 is TGTGCCAGCAGTCAGGTTGGGGTAGCGGGAGGAATCACAGATACGCAGTATTTT. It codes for CASSQVGVAGGITDTQYF. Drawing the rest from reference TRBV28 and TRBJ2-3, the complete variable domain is DVKVTQSSRYLVKRTGEKVFLECVQDMDHENMFWYRQDPGLGLRLIYFSYDVKMKEKGDIPEGYSVSREKKERFSLILESASTNQTSMYLCASSQVGVAGGITDTQYFGPGTRLTVL.

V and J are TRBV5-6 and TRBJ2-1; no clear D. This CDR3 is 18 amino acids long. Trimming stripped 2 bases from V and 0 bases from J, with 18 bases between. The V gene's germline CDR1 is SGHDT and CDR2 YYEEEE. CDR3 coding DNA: TGTGCCAGCAGCTTTGGTGTCGGGTCGCGAAGCTCCTACAATGAGCAGTTCTTC. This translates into CASSFGVGSRSSYNEQFF.

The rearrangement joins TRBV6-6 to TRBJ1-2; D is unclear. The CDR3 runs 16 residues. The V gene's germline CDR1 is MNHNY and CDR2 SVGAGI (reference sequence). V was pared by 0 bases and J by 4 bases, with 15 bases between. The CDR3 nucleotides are TGTGCCAGCAGTTACTCTGGTCCCCGGCCAATCTATGGCTACACCTTC. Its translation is CASSYSGPRPIYGYTF.

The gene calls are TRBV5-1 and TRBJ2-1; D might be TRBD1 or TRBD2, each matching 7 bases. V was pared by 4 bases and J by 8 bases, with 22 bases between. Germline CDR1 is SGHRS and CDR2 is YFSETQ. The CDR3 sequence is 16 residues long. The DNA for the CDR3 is TGCGCCAGCAGCAAATTACCTAGCGGAGGGGGCGATGAGCAGTTCTTC. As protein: CASSKLPSGGGDEQFF.

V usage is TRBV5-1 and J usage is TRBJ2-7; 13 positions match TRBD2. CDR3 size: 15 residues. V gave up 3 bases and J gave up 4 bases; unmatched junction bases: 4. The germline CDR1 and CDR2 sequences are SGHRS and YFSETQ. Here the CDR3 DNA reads TGCGCCAGCAGCTCGGTGGGACTAGCGGGGTACGAGCAGTACTTC. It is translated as CASSSVGLAGYEQYF.

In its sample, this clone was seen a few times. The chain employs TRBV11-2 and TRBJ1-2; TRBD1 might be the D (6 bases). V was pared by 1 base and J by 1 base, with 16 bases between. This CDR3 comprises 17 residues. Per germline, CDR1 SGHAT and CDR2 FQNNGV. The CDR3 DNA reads TGTGCCAGCAGCTTAGCCGGGGGCTCGGCGAATAACTATGGCTACACCTTC. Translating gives CASSLAGGSANNYGYTF.

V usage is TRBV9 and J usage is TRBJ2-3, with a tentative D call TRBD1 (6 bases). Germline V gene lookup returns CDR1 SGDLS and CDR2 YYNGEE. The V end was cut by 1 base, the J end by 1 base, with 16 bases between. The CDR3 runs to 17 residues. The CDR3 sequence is CASSVSSRGFGTDTQYF. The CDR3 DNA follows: TGTGCCAGCAGCGTATCGAGTAGGGGGTTTGGCACAGATACGCAGTATTTT. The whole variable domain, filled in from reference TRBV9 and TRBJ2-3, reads DSGVTQTPKHLITATGQRVTLRCSPRSGDLSVYWYQQSLDQGLQFLIQYYNGEERAKGNILERFSAQQFPDLHSELNLSSLELGDSALYFCASSVSSRGFGTDTQYFGPGTRLTVL.